This TCR beta chain was recovered during a study of regulatory T cells in long-lasting Graves disease. Overall study findings and caveats: Peripheral blood alone, not thyroid tissue, underwent study.

CDR1 and CDR2 from the germline V gene are SEHNR and FQNEAQ (reference sequence). V was clipped by 4 bases and J by 9 bases, with 22 bases between them. This CDR3 comprises 16 residues. CDR3-region Arm-PCR and iRepertoire HTBI primers produced the TCR beta libraries. TCRdb itself ran the multiplex PCR reads through MiXCR, one entry per CDR3 protein. The data hold hundreds of thousands of distinct CDR3 sequences, with 15% to 20% observed a single time. Worth noting for this clonotype: What it recognizes is unknown.

Time point meaning: newly diagnosed GD, antithyroid drugs for less than 3 months. Scientists built the TCR library using RNA that was extracted from PBMCs. These sequences were also reported in another study, on T cells in Graves' hyperthyroidism and ophthalmopathy.

Sample: peripheral blood mononuclear cells (PBMCs), taken at new diagnosis, from a patient treated with antithyroid drugs. V usage is TRBV7-9 and J usage is TRBJ2-1, with D maybe TRBD2 (7 bases). This TCR was sampled from a middle-aged woman with Graves disease. The CDR3 DNA reads as TGTGCCAGCAGCTCCCCTGGGGGGGGGGCGGGGAGTGAGCAGTTCTTC. It encodes CASSSPGGGAGSEQFF.